This T cell receptor (beta chain) was recovered during a study of cytomegalovirus exposure and HLA in healthy donors. General observations from the study: Productive rates of about 87% or about 30% were seen for most TCR beta V segments in an earlier analysis. Later, an analysis found that common viral pathogens appeared to be linked with several of the most significant clusters.

In the case of this clone: Its cognate antigen is unknown.

60 Vbeta and 13 Jbeta primers were used in PCR. This table comes from immunoSEQ multiplex PCR, and its TCRdb copy is limited to in-frame clones, with some not included. The sample has about 230,000 clones, more than 70% seen once. This TCR derives from a boy aged 5-17 years in good health and CMV-seronegative. Sequenced input: PBMCs.

CDR3 residues: CASSVRVGDTEAFF. The CDR3 bases are TGTGCCAGCAGCGTACGGGTTGGAGACACTGAAGCTTTCTTT. The chain couples TRBV9 to TRBJ1-1; D gene ambiguous. The CDR3 length is 14 residues. Germline V gives CDR1 SGDLS, CDR2 YYNGEE. Trimming took 1 base from V and 3 from J, leaving 10 bases between them.